The clone carrying this T cell receptor beta chain has just one count. This sample was taken from a study of blood T cell repertoires in COVID-19. The CDR3 totals 17 residues. The trim removed 3 bases at V and 10 bases at J, leaving 19 bases unmatched. Per the germline V gene, CDR1 is SGDLS and CDR2 is YYNGEE. This table comes from immunoSEQ multiplex PCR, and its TCRdb copy is limited to in-frame clones, with some not included. The sample consists of about 440,000 clones, around 89% of them appearing once. This rearrangement joins TRBV9 to TRBJ2-1, with 7 bases that match TRBD2. The sample taken for sequencing was peripheral blood. The sequence came from a woman aged 25 to 45 with acute or convalescent COVID-19. The CDR3 is CASSAGYRLAPQSEQFF. CDR3 DNA: TGTGCCAGCAGCGCTGGCTACCGACTAGCACCCCAATCCGAGCAGTTCTTC.